Presented here are 14 T cell receptor beta chains from one specimen sequenced in a study of CD8+ T cells in alopecia areata. Sequencing relied on a cDNA template that was reverse transcribed from extracted RNA. Profiled with immunoSEQ multiplex PCR; TCRdb holds only in-frame clones, not every one. Here the sample spans around 190,000 clones, roughly 70% being singletons. Treatment in this sample: oral pan-JAK inhibitor, 5-10 mg twice daily. Sequenced material: CD4+ T cells sorted from blood, taken at roughly week 49, from a patient treated with tofacitinib. These receptors originate from a human donor with alopecia areata.

This clone showed up just once. V is TRBV28 and J is TRBJ1-1, with TRBD1 as a possible D gene (5 bases). Germline V lookup: CDR1 MDHEN, CDR2 SYDVKM. This CDR3 has 11 amino acids. Trimming left V 5 bases short and J 7 bases short, with 8 bases between. This chain's CDR3 is CASSRTREAFF. The CDR3 nucleotides are TGTGCCAGCAGTCGGACACGTGAAGCTTTCTTT.

The rearrangement links TRBV29-1 to TRBJ2-7, with TRBD1 matching over 7 bases. The CDR3 spans 12 residues. The J segment lost 4 bases and the V segment lost 7 bases, leaving 7 bases of the junction unmatched. From germline, CDR1 is SQVTM and CDR2 ANQGSEA. The CDR3 DNA follows: TGCAGCGCGAGGGGGACAGTTTACGAGCAGTACTTC. Protein product: CSARGTVYEQYF.

V and J are TRBV25-1 and TRBJ2-1; D possibly corresponds to TRBD2 (7 bases). CDR1 MGHDK and CDR2 SYGVNS come from the germline V gene. This CDR3 is built from 14 residues. Trimming cost V 7 bases and J 1 base, with 11 bases left between them. The CDR3 reads CASNGGQSYNEQFF. CDR3 coding DNA: TGTGCCAGCAACGGGGGGCAATCCTACAATGAGCAGTTCTTC.

This clone was counted between two and nine times. The V call is TRBV29-1, the J call TRBJ2-3; the D gene is possibly TRBD1 (5 bases). The CDR3 spans 15 residues. V dropped 1 base and J dropped 2 bases, with 13 bases sitting between them. Germline-derived CDR1 and CDR2 are SQVTM and ANQGSEA. CDR3 DNA sequence: TGCAGCGTTGAAGCAGGGCACTTAAACACAGATACGCAGTATTTT. This translates into CSVEAGHLNTDTQYF.

This sequence joins TRBV5-6 and TRBJ2-3; no definite D call. V was trimmed by 5 bases and J by 5 bases, leaving 12 bases between them. CDR3 length: 13 residues. Germline CDR1 SGHDT, CDR2 YYEEEE. For the CDR3, the DNA is TGTGCCAGCAGGTGGTGGTCCGGAGATACGCAGTATTTT. It specifies CASRWWSGDTQYF.

This clone was counted a single time. The genes are TRBV5-4 and TRBJ1-1; 9 positions match TRBD1. The ends lost 3 bases at V and 5 bases at J; junction bases unmatched: 5. The CDR3 totals 14 residues. The germline V gene encodes CDR1 SGHNT and CDR2 YYREEE (reference sequence). CDR3 sequence (DNA): TGTGCCAGCAGCTACAGGGGGCTGGAAACTGAAGCTTTCTTT. It encodes CASSYRGLETEAFF.

V gene TRBV14 combines with J gene TRBJ2-1; TRBD2 matches at 7 bases. The junction had 8 bases not matched to a gene; V was cut back by 3 bases and J by 3 bases. The CDR3 sequence is 16 residues long. CDR1 is SGHDN, CDR2 FVKESK, per germline. The chain's CDR3 is CASSHRDGRSYNEQFF. CDR3 nucleotides: TGTGCCAGCAGCCACAGAGACGGGAGGAGCTACAATGAGCAGTTCTTC.

This clone was seen only once. V is TRBV7-2 and J is TRBJ2-2; possibly TRBD2 for D (6 bases). The ends were cut back, 3 bases at V and 7 bases at J, with 21 bases in the middle. This CDR3 region has 17 residues. Germline CDR1 reads SGHTA; CDR2 reads FQGNSA. The CDR3 nucleotides read TGTGCCAGCAGCTTTCCCGGGACTTCCAAGGGTGACGGGGAGCTGTTTTTT. As protein: CASSFPGTSKGDGELFF.

CDR3 in amino acids: CASSLDRNWAFF. The DNA for the CDR3 is TGCGCCAGCAGCTTGGACAGGAATTGGGCTTTCTTT. This chain links TRBV5-1 with TRBJ1-1; a weak D match, TRBD1 (5 bases). V was clipped by 0 bases and J by 11 bases, with 11 bases between them. The CDR3 has 12 residues. CDR1 SGHRS and CDR2 YFSETQ come from the germline V gene.

V and J are TRBV18 and TRBJ1-2, with TRBD1 identical over 10 bases. The CDR3 totals 14 residues. Trimming took 2 bases from V and 7 from J; bases not matched to a gene: 4. Germline CDR1 is KGHSH and CDR2 is LQKENI. CDR3 loop: CASSPRQGAVGYTF. CDR3 bases: TGTGCCAGCTCACCAAGACAGGGGGCGGTTGGCTACACCTTC.

This rearrangement joins TRBV18 to TRBJ2-5; unclear D gene. CDR1 and CDR2 (germline): KGHSH, LQKENI. There are 12 residues in the CDR3. Trimming cost V 3 bases and J 1 base, with 3 bases left between them. The CDR3 reads CASSPRQETQYF. DNA of the CDR3: TGTGCCAGCTCACCTCGCCAAGAGACCCAGTACTTC.

The rearrangement joins TRBV2 to TRBJ2-3, with a weak D call TRBD1 (6 bases). There are 13 residues in the CDR3. CDR1 and CDR2 from the germline V gene are SNHLY and FYNNEI. The V end was cut by 1 base, the J end by 8 bases, with 10 bases between. DNA of the CDR3: TGTGCCAGCAGTGAAGGTAGCAGGGGTACGCAGTATTTT. As protein: CASSEGSRGTQYF.

There are a few counts of this clone. The chain recombines TRBV27 with TRBJ1-6; maybe TRBD1 (5 bases). Germline V gives CDR1 MNHEY, CDR2 SMNVEV (reference sequence). CDR3 length: 15 residues. V lost 2 bases, J lost 7 bases, and 12 bases lay in between. The CDR3 is CASSLRGPANSPLHF. The CDR3 nucleotides are TGTGCCAGCAGTTTAAGGGGACCAGCCAATTCACCCCTCCACTTT.

The chain couples TRBV13 to TRBJ1-4; perhaps TRBD1 as D (5 bases). CDR1 and CDR2 from the germline V gene are PRHDT and FYEKMQ (reference sequence). This CDR3 has 14 residues. With 5 bases removed from V and 3 bases from J, the gap between germline ends came to 10 bases. CDR3 bases: TGTGCCAGCAGCATCAGGGTGGCTAATGAAAAACTGTTTTTT. Translating it yields CASSIRVANEKLFF.